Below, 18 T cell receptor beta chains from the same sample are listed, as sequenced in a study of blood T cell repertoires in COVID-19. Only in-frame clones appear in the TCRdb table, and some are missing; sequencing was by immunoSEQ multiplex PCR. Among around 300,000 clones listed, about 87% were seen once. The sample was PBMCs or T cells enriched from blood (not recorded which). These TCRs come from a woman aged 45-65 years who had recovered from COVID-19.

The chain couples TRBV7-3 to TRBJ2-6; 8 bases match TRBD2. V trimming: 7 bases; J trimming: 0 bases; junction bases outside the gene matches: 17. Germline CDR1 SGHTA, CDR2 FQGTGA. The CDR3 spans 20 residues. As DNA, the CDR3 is TGTGCCAGCAAGACCCCCCCGGGGGGGGCCCTGGACTCTGGGGCCAACGTCCTGACTTTC. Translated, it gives CASKTPPGGALDSGANVLTF.

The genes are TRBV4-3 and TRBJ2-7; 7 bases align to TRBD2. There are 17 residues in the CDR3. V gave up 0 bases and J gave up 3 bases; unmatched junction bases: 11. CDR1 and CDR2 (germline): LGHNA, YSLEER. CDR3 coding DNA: TGCGCCAGCAGCCAAGATGGAGAGAGCGGGACTTACTACGAGCAGTACTTC. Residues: CASSQDGESGTYYEQYF.

The CDR3 DNA is TGTGCCAGCAGTTCCGGGGAATCCGACGAGCAGTACTTC. Translation: CASSSGESDEQYF. The rearrangement joins TRBV12-3 or TRBV12-4 to TRBJ2-7, with D tentatively TRBD2 (5 bases). Deletions cut 4 bases from V and 5 bases from J, with 12 bases between. This CDR3 region has 13 residues.

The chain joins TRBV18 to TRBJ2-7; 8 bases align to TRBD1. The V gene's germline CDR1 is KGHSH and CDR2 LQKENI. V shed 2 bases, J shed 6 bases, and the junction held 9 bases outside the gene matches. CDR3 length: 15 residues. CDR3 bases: TGTGCCAGCTCACCATACCGGGACAGGACCTCCGAGCAGTACTTC. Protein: CASSPYRDRTSEQYF.

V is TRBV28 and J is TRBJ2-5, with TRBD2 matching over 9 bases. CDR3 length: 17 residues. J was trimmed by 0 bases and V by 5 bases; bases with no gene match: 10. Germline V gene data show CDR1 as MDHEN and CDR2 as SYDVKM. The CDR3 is CASSPPKGLAYQETQYF. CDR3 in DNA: TGTGCCAGCAGTCCGCCGAAGGGACTAGCATACCAAGAGACCCAGTACTTC.

CDR3 region: CASSFYYEQYF. DNA of the CDR3: TGTGCCAGCAGCTTTTACTACGAGCAGTACTTC. The V call is TRBV5-5, the J call TRBJ2-7; D call uncertain. This CDR3 is built from 11 residues. V lost 2 bases to trimming and J lost 3 bases, with 3 bases between them. In germline, CDR1 is SGHKS, CDR2 YYEKEE (reference sequence).

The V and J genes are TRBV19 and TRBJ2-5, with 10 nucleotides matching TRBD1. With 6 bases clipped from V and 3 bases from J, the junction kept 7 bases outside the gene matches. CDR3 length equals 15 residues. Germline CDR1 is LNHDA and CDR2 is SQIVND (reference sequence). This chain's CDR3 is CASRGVGTGEETQYF. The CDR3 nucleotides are TGTGCCAGTAGGGGGGTAGGGACAGGGGAAGAGACCCAGTACTTC.

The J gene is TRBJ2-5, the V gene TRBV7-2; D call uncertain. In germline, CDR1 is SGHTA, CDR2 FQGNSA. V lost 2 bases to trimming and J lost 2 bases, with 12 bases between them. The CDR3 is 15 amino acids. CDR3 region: CASSLYRQSQETQYF. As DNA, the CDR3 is TGTGCCAGCAGCTTATACCGCCAGTCTCAAGAGACCCAGTACTTC.

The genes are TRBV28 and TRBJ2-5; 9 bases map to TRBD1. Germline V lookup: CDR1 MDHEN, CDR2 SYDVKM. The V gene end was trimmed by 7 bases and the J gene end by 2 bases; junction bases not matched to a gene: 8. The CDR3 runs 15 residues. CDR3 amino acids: CASNGPGTGQETQYF. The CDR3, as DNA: TGTGCCAGCAACGGCCCAGGGACAGGGCAAGAGACCCAGTACTTC.

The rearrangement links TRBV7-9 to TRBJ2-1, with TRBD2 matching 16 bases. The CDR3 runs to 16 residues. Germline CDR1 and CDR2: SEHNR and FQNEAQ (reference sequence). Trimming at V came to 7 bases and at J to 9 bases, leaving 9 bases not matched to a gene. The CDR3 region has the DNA TGTGCCAGCACTCCGACCGGGACTAGCGGGAGGGGTGAGCAGTTCTTC. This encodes CASTPTGTSGRGEQFF.

The CDR3 loop reads CASSQTGRRNEQFF. CDR3 coding DNA: TGTGCCAGCAGTCAGACCGGGAGGCGGAATGAGCAGTTCTTC. This chain joins TRBV6-1 and TRBJ2-1, with 7 bases that match TRBD2. The V gene end was trimmed by 5 bases and the J gene end by 7 bases; junction bases not matched to a gene: 8. CDR1 is MNHNS and CDR2 is SASEGT in the germline V gene. CDR3 length equals 14 residues.

The CDR3 sequence is CASSRRDRGLFGYGYTF. The CDR3 DNA reads TGTGCCAGCAGCCGCCGGGACAGGGGACTCTTCGGCTATGGCTACACCTTC. The chain joins TRBV3-1 (or the pseudogene TRBV3-2) to TRBJ1-2; TRBD1 agrees at 10 bases. The CDR3 is 17 residues long. Germline CDR1 and CDR2: LGHDT and YNNKEL (reference sequence). J was trimmed by 4 bases and V by 4 bases; bases with no gene match: 12.

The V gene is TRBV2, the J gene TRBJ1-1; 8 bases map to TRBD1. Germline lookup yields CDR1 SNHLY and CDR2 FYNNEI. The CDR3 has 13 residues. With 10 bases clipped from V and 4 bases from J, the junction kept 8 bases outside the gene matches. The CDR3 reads CATGGARGTEAFF. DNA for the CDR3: TGTGCCACAGGGGGCGCGAGGGGCACTGAAGCTTTCTTT.

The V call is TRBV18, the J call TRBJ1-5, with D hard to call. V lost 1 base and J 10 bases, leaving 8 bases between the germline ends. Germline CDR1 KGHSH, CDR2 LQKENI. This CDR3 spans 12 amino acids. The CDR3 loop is CASSPREGPQHF. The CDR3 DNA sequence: TGTGCCAGCTCACCACGAGAGGGCCCCCAGCATTTT.

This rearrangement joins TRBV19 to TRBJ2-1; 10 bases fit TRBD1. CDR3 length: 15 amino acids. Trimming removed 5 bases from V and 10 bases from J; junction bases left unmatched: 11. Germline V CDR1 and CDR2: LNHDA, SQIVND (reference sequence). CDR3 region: CASSPLRDRGYEQFF. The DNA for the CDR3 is TGTGCCAGTAGTCCTCTAAGGGACAGGGGATACGAGCAGTTCTTC. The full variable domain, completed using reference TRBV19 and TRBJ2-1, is DGGITQSPKYLFRKEGQNVTLSCEQNLNHDAMYWYRQDPGQGLRLIYYSQIVNDFQKGDIAEGYSVSREKKESFPLTVTSAQKNPTAFYLCASSPLRDRGYEQFFGPGTRLTVL.

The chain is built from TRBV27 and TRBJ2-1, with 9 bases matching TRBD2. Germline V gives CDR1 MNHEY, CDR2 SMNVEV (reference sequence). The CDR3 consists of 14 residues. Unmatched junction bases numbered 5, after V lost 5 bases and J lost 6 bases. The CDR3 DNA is TGTGCCAGCAGTCGTCTAGCGGGACTCAATGAGCAGTTCTTC. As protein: CASSRLAGLNEQFF.

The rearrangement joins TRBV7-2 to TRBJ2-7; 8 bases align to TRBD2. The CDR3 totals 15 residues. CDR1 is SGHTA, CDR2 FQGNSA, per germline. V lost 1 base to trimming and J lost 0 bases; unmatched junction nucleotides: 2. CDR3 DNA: TGTGCCAGCAGCTTAGGGGCGGGAGGCTCCTACGAGCAGTACTTC. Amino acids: CASSLGAGGSYEQYF.

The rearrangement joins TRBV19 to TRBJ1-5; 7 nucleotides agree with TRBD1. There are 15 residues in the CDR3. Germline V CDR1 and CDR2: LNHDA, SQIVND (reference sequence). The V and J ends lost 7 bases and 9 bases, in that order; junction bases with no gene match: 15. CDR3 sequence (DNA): TGTGCCAGTAACCCCCGCCTAGGGGGCGGACGGCCCCAGCATTTT. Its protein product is CASNPRLGGGRPQHF.